The next 25 T cell receptor beta chains were all read from a single sample in a study of early T cells in non-severe SARS-CoV-2 infection. From the 5' RACE reads, TCRdb called clonotypes with MiXCR, one entry per CDR3 protein. The profile shows tens of thousands of distinct CDR3 sequences, around 3.9% of them singletons. The sample consisted of whole blood. The source is an adult who was a healthcare worker with PCR-confirmed SARS-CoV-2 infection or an uninfected control (not recorded which).

This clonotype was detected a few times. The J gene is TRBJ2-1, the V gene TRBV24-1; weak D call: TRBD2 (5 bases). Germline V CDR1 and CDR2: KGHDR, SFDVKD. Trimming stripped 3 bases from V and 4 bases from J, with 12 bases between. The CDR3 has 15 amino acids. CDR3: CATSDMGVDYNEQFF. CDR3 coding DNA: TGTGCCACCAGTGATATGGGAGTGGATTACAATGAGCAGTTCTTC.

This chain links TRBV2 with TRBJ1-6; 10 bases agree with TRBD1. The CDR3 consists of 14 residues. The ends lost 6 bases at V and 10 bases at J; junction bases unmatched: 6. Germline values: CDR1 SNHLY, CDR2 FYNNEI. CDR3 in DNA: TGTGCCAGCAGGATGGGGACAGGGGCATCACCCCTCCACTTT. It specifies CASRMGTGASPLHF. Looking up the rest from reference TRBV2 and TRBJ1-6 gives the full variable domain: EPEVTQTPSHQVTQMGQEVILRCVPISNHLYFYWYRQILGQKVEFLVSFYNNEISEKSEIFDDQFSVERPDGSNFTLKIRSTKLEDSAMYFCASRMGTGASPLHFGNGTRLTVT.

To note about this clonotype: A read error may be the cause here, since a much bigger clone is one base away. The CDR3 nucleotides are TGTACCAGCACGCGACAGCAAAATGAAAAACTGTTTTTT. This codes for CTSTRQQNEKLFF. The chain links TRBV28 to TRBJ1-4; D is possibly TRBD1 (5 bases). The CDR3 runs to 13 residues. Looked up from germline, CDR1 is MDHEN and CDR2 is SYDVKM.

The table lists this clonotype with many counts. This CDR3 is CASSLDLREPQETQYF. CDR3 nucleotides: TGTGCCAGCAGCTTGGATTTGCGGGAGCCACAAGAGACCCAGTACTTC. The rearrangement links TRBV5-6 to TRBJ2-5; 7 nucleotides align to TRBD2. CDR1 SGHDT and CDR2 YYEEEE come from the germline V gene. Trimming at V came to 0 bases and at J to 2 bases, leaving 7 bases not matched to a gene. This CDR3 region has 16 residues. The full variable domain, completed using reference TRBV5-6 and TRBJ2-5, is DAGVTQSPTHLIKTRGQQVTLRCSPKSGHDTVSWYQQALGQGPQFIFQYYEEEERQRGNFPDRFSGHQFPNYSSELNVNALLLGDSALYLCASSLDLREPQETQYFGPGTRLLVL.

This clonotype has only a few counts. The chain has TRBV19 and TRBJ2-1; maybe TRBD2 (7 bases). Germline V gene sequence: CDR1 LNHDA, CDR2 SQIVND (reference sequence). The CDR3 is 15 residues long. Trimming took off 5 bases at V and 1 base at J, with 12 bases between the two ends. For the CDR3, the DNA is TGTGCCAGTAGTTTACAGGGAGGGTCCTACAATGAGCAGTTCTTC. Translation gives CASSLQGGSYNEQFF.

This clonotype was seen at least ten times. CDR3 region: CSVERGRSYNEQFF. The CDR3 nucleotides are TGCAGCGTTGAACGGGGGCGTTCCTACAATGAGCAGTTCTTC. V gene TRBV29-1 combines with J gene TRBJ2-1; D may correspond to TRBD1 or TRBD2 (6 bases each). This CDR3 is 14 amino acids long. Germline V gene data show CDR1 as SQVTM and CDR2 as ANQGSEA. Trimming left V 2 bases short and J 1 base short, with 9 bases between.

This clonotype was counted at least ten times. The chain combines TRBV7-3 with TRBJ2-2; 9 bases line up with TRBD1. The CDR3 extends over 17 amino acids. Germline V lookup: CDR1 SGHTA, CDR2 FQGTGA. The J segment lost 2 bases and the V segment lost 2 bases, leaving 6 bases of the junction unmatched. The CDR3 region is CASSLGGTGPNTGELFF. CDR3 nucleotide sequence: TGTGCCAGCAGCTTAGGGGGGACAGGGCCCAACACCGGGGAGCTGTTTTTT.

Only a few counts were recorded for this clonotype. The CDR3 spells CASNPRGLYNEQFF. The CDR3 nucleotides read TGTGCCAGCAACCCACGGGGGCTCTACAATGAGCAGTTCTTC. The chain links TRBV6-2 or TRBV6-3 to TRBJ2-1; the D call may be TRBD1 or TRBD2 (6 bases each). The CDR3 runs 14 residues. The germline gives CDR1 MNHEY, CDR2 SVGEGT. The V end lost 7 bases, the J end lost 3 bases, and 13 bases lay between the germline ends.

This clonotype occurred many times. This chain links TRBV12-3 or TRBV12-4 with TRBJ2-5; possibly TRBD1 or TRBD2 for D (5 bases each). Trimming removed 1 base at V and 4 bases at J, with 13 bases between. The CDR3 sequence is 15 residues long. CDR3 protein: CASSLGGRGAETQYF. The CDR3 DNA follows: TGTGCCAGCAGTTTAGGGGGCCGGGGAGCAGAGACCCAGTACTTC.

This clonotype was counted many times. The rearrangement uses TRBV20-1 and TRBJ2-3; unclear D gene. Looked up from germline, CDR1 is DFQATT and CDR2 is SNEGSKA (reference sequence). The CDR3 has 11 residues. V was pared by 4 bases and J by 6 bases, with 8 bases between. The CDR3: CSANARDTQYF. The CDR3 nucleotides read TGCAGTGCTAACGCTAGGGATACGCAGTATTTT.

The rearrangement links TRBV2 to TRBJ1-5, with 7 bases lining up with TRBD1. Looked up from germline, CDR1 is SNHLY and CDR2 is FYNNEI. The CDR3 is made up of 13 amino acids. Trimming removed 11 bases from V and 1 base from J; junction bases left unmatched: 5. The CDR3 here is CAGGTVSNQPQHF. CDR3 nucleotides: TGTGCCGGAGGGACAGTAAGCAATCAGCCCCAGCATTTT.

This clonotype was counted many times. The rearrangement links TRBV15 to TRBJ2-1, with TRBD2 matching 8 bases. Germline CDR1 is LNHNV and CDR2 is YYDKDF (reference sequence). Losses at the gene ends were 0 bases for V and 5 bases for J; bases not matched to a gene: 15. The CDR3 has 19 residues. The CDR3 DNA reads as TGTGCCACCAGCAGAGACCAGTCGAGGAGCGGGAGTGTGGACAATGAGCAGTTCTTC. Residues: CATSRDQSRSGSVDNEQFF. The complete variable domain, with remaining parts taken from reference TRBV15 and TRBJ2-1, reads DAMVIQNPRYQVTQFGKPVTLSCSQTLNHNVMYWYQQKSSQAPKLLFHYYDKDFNNEADTPDNFQSRRPNTSFCFLDIRSPGLGDTAMYLCATSRDQSRSGSVDNEQFFGPGTRLTVL.

This clonotype was detected many times. V usage is TRBV9 and J usage is TRBJ2-2, with D possibly being TRBD1 (6 bases). V was cut by 0 bases and J by 5 bases, with 8 bases left in between. Germline CDR1 and CDR2: SGDLS and YYNGEE. The CDR3 is made up of 14 amino acids. In DNA, the CDR3 is TGTGCCAGCAGCGTAGAAGGGGGAACCGGGGAGCTGTTTTTT. Translating gives CASSVEGGTGELFF.

The chain recombines TRBV11-2 with TRBJ2-1, with 7 bases fitting TRBD2. The CDR3 length is 16 residues. From germline, CDR1 is SGHAT and CDR2 FQNNGV. V gave up 1 base and J gave up 7 bases; unmatched junction bases: 10. The CDR3 loop reads CASSLVVGGPRNEQFF. CDR3 nucleotide sequence: TGTGCCAGCAGCTTAGTGGTGGGAGGGCCGCGGAATGAGCAGTTCTTC.

In this sample, this clonotype turned up many times. This chain connects TRBV7-9 to TRBJ2-7; D not certain. Trimming removed 3 bases from V and 7 bases from J, with 7 bases in between. Germline lookup yields CDR1 SEHNR and CDR2 FQNEAQ (reference sequence). The CDR3 contains 11 residues. CDR3: CASSFREEQYF. The CDR3 DNA reads as TGTGCCAGCAGCTTTCGAGAAGAGCAGTACTTC.

This clonotype was recorded many times. The rearrangement links TRBV11-3 to TRBJ1-5; D remains ambiguous. This CDR3 contains 13 residues. Trimming stripped 1 base from V and 5 bases from J, with 6 bases between. Germline CDR1 is SGHNT and CDR2 is YENEEA. The CDR3 DNA follows: TGTGCCAGCAGCTTAGGAGGAGATCAGCCCCAGCATTTT. This translates into CASSLGGDQPQHF.

Ten or more counts support this clonotype. The chain is built from TRBV7-8 and TRBJ2-1; 9 bases map to TRBD2. Germline lookup yields CDR1 SGHVS and CDR2 FQNEAQ. J lost 6 bases, V lost 1 base, and 4 bases had no gene match. The CDR3 covers 15 residues. The CDR3 sequence: CASSLVLAGSNEQFF. The CDR3 DNA reads as TGTGCCAGCAGCTTAGTTCTAGCGGGATCCAATGAGCAGTTCTTC.

This clonotype showed up many times. This sequence joins TRBV7-8 and TRBJ2-7, with 7 bases fitting TRBD2. The ends lost 1 base at V and 2 bases at J; junction bases unmatched: 5. The germline gives CDR1 SGHVS, CDR2 FQNEAQ. This CDR3 contains 15 residues. Written as DNA, the CDR3 is TGTGCCAGCAGCTTAGAGGCGGGAGTCGCCTACGAGCAGTACGTC. Protein sequence: CASSLEAGVAYEQYV.

This clonotype was counted only a few times. The chain combines TRBV7-3 with TRBJ2-1, with D perhaps matching TRBD2 (6 bases). Per germline, CDR1 SGHTA and CDR2 FQGTGA. Trimming cost V 5 bases and J 7 bases, with 18 bases left between them. This CDR3 spans 15 amino acids. The CDR3 DNA follows: TGTGCCAGCAGCAGTGGGGACTCCCGGTATAATGAGCAGTTCTTC. This gives the protein CASSSGDSRYNEQFF.

This clonotype is judged medium-sized. This chain joins TRBV11-2 and TRBJ2-3, with TRBD2 matching 15 bases. Germline V gives CDR1 SGHAT, CDR2 FQNNGV. Trimming took 4 bases from V and 4 from J; bases not matched to a gene: 3. This CDR3 is 16 amino acids long. CDR3 bases: TGTGCCAGCAGCTGGACTAGCGGGAGGGCCTCAGATACGCAGTATTTT. Translation gives CASSWTSGRASDTQYF.

This clonotype has a count of ten or more. The genes are TRBV7-3 and TRBJ2-2; D is possibly TRBD2 (5 bases). Germline V gives CDR1 SGHTA, CDR2 FQGTGA. The CDR3 length is 15 residues. The V gene lost 2 bases and the J gene lost 5 bases, with 12 bases spanning the gap. CDR3 bases: TGTGCCAGCAGCTTAGGGCTAGCTGGGACCGGGGAGCTGTTTTTT. It encodes CASSLGLAGTGELFF.

This clonotype was observed a handful of times. The chain employs TRBV12-3 or TRBV12-4 and TRBJ1-1; 8 bases match TRBD1. The junction had 5 bases not matched to a gene; V was cut back by 7 bases and J by 1 base. The CDR3 loop spans 14 amino acids. The CDR3 bases are TGTGCCAGCACCGAGACAGGGGCGAACACTGAAGCTTTCTTT. This codes for CASTETGANTEAFF.

The table lists this clonotype with many counts. V gene TRBV14 combines with J gene TRBJ2-3; 9 bases are a match to TRBD2. This CDR3 comprises 20 residues. Per the germline V gene, CDR1 is SGHDN and CDR2 is FVKESK. J was trimmed by 0 bases and V by 0 bases; bases with no gene match: 13. CDR3 region: CASSQEISGLADPSTDTQYF. CDR3 DNA sequence: TGTGCCAGCAGCCAAGAAATCTCGGGACTAGCTGATCCTAGCACAGATACGCAGTATTTT.

This chain links TRBV7-9 with TRBJ1-5, with D perhaps matching TRBD1 (5 bases). V was clipped by 0 bases and J by 0 bases, with 12 bases between them. The CDR3 runs 17 residues. In germline, CDR1 is SEHNR, CDR2 FQNEAQ (reference sequence). The CDR3 DNA follows: TGTGCCAGCAGCTTAGCGCCCGACAGCTTTAGCAATCAGCCCCAGCATTTT. Its translation: CASSLAPDSFSNQPQHF.

This clonotype appeared many times. The chain's CDR3 is CATSDRLLAGGNEQFF. CDR3 coding DNA: TGTGCCACCAGTGATCGGCTGCTAGCGGGAGGCAATGAGCAGTTCTTC. This chain connects TRBV24-1 to TRBJ2-1, with 11 bases aligning to TRBD2. The CDR3 runs to 16 residues. V lost 3 bases to trimming and J lost 6 bases; unmatched junction nucleotides: 6. In germline, CDR1 is KGHDR, CDR2 SFDVKD.